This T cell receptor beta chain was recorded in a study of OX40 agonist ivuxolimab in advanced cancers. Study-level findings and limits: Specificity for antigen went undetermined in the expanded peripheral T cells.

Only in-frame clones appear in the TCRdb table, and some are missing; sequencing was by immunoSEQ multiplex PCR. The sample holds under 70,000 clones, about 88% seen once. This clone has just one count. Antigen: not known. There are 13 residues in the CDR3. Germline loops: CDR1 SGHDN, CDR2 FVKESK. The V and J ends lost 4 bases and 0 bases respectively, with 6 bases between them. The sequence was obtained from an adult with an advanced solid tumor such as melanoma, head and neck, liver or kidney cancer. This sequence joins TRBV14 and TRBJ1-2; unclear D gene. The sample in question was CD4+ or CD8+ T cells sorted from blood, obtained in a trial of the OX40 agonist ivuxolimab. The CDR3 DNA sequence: TGTGCCAGCAGCCCTGGGGCTAACTATGGCTACACCTTC. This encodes CASSPGANYGYTF.